The clone carrying this TCR beta chain was found many times. Antigen unknown. These data originate in a study of molecular identifiers for immune sequencing clone quantification. Whole-study findings and limits: Sizes of clones that are highly expanded could be underestimated (if identical TCR molecules share a barcode).

TCRdb processed the PCR reads anew with MiXCR; each CDR3 protein has one entry. The repertoire holds approximately 550,000 distinct CDR3 sequences, with around a fifth as singletons. Using a CD8+CD4-CCR7+CD45RA+ phenotype, naive CD8 T cells were sorted. Trimming removed 0 bases at V and 3 bases at J, with 12 bases between. Germline CDR1 and CDR2: DFQATT and SNEGSKA (reference sequence). The CDR3 is made up of 14 amino acids. This clonotype was sampled from a human donor in good health. Some libraries in this study had Jurkat cell RNA spiked in. Sequencing input: naive CD8+ T cells from blood, with Jurkat cell RNA spiked in. Documented subset: FACS-sorted CD8+CD4-CCR7+CD45RA+ naive T cells. The chain employs TRBV20-1 and TRBJ2-7; possibly TRBD1 for D (5 bases). The CDR3 region has the DNA TGCAGTGCTAGAGATTCTGCAGGGTACTACGAGCAGTACTTC. Encoded protein: CSARDSAGYYEQYF.